This TCR beta chain is drawn from a study of cytomegalovirus exposure and HLA in healthy donors. A multiplex PCR was run with 60 Vbeta primers and 13 Jbeta primers. TCRdb keeps only in-frame clones here, not all; method: immunoSEQ multiplex PCR. The table lists 150,000 to 200,000 clones, more than 60% of them singletons. The CDR3 is 16 amino acids. V was clipped by 1 base and J by 5 bases, with 17 bases between them. Germline assignment: CDR1 SGHVS and CDR2 FNYEAQ. The J gene is TRBJ2-5, the V gene TRBV7-6, with D unresolved. The sequence derives from a man aged 35-49 years in good health and CMV-seronegative. Specimen: PBMCs. The CDR3 DNA follows: TGTGCCAGCAGCTTAGATCCGGCAGGCTATCGGGAGACCCAGTACTTC. Protein product: CASSLDPAGYRETQYF.